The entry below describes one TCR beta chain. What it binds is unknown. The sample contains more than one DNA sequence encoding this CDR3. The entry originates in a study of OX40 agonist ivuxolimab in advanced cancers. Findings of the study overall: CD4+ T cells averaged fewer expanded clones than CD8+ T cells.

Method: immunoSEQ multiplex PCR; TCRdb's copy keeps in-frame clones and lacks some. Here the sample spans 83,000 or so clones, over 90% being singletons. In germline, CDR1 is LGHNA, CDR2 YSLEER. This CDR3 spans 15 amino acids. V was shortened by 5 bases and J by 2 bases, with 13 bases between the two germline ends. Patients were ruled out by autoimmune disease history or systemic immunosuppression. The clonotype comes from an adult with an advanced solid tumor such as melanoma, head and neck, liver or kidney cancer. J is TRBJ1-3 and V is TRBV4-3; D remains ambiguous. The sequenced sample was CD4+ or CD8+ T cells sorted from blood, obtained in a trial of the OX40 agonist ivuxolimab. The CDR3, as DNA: TGCGCCAGCAGCGAGTTGACGGCCGCTGGAAACACCATATATTTT. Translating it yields CASSELTAAGNTIYF.